The 5 T cell receptor beta chains below were found in one sample sequenced in a study of CD8+CD57+ T cells in acquired aplastic anemia. Genomic DNA constituted the template upon which TCR beta VDJ and CDR3 profiling was performed. TCRdb ran MiXCR on the reads and lists one entry per CDR3 protein. The sample records hundreds of thousands of distinct CDR3 sequences, about 70% being singletons. The sequenced sample was sorted CD4+, CD8+, or CD8+CD57+ T cells (not recorded which) from PBMCs. The receptor source for this set is a human donor in good health, serving as a control.

J is TRBJ2-5 and V is TRBV11-3; the D gene is possibly TRBD2 (6 bases). V gave up 6 bases and J gave up 5 bases, with 16 bases separating them. The germline CDR1 and CDR2 sequences are SGHNT and YENEEA. This CDR3 has 14 residues. The chain's CDR3 is CASRGRGTVETQYF. CDR3 sequence (DNA): TGTGCCAGCAGGGGCCGGGGGACTGTGGAGACCCAGTACTTC.

The chain joins TRBV5-1 to TRBJ1-2; D is possibly TRBD1 (5 bases). Germline V lookup: CDR1 SGHRS, CDR2 YFSETQ. The ends were cut back, 3 bases at V and 8 bases at J, with 14 bases in the middle. The CDR3 length is 13 residues. The DNA for the CDR3 is TGCGCCAGCAGCTCGGGACCGACTAGCGGCTACACCTTC. It codes for CASSSGPTSGYTF.

This clonotype was detected only once. As the CDR3 is not closed by the conserved phenylalanine or tryptophan, this likely results from a read error. The DNA is left out, because the CDR3 cannot be placed on it with certainty; the CDR3 is given as TCRdb lists it. V is TRBV7-2 and J is TRBJ2-7; the table's D call of TRBD1 was not tested on the DNA. The CDR3 contains 13 residues when both ends are counted. The germline CDR1 and CDR2 sequences are SGHTA and FQGNSA. CDR3 sequence reads: CASSLALTDIQES.

With regard to this clonotype: At one end the junction does not follow the germline gene, possibly because of a read error. The chain is built from TRBV10-2 and TRBJ1-1; D is ambiguous. Germline V gene sequence: CDR1 WSHSY, CDR2 SAAADI. This CDR3 has 14 amino acids. The CDR3 DNA sequence: TGCGTCAGCATTGTCGAAGTTGCAAACACTGAAGCTTTCTTT. Translated, it gives CVSIVEVANTEAFF.

The chain links TRBV7-2 to TRBJ2-5; D possibly corresponds to TRBD2 (6 bases). The germline V gene has CDR1 SGHTA and CDR2 FQGNSA. V lost 5 bases and J lost 2, with 9 bases in between. This CDR3 is 13 amino acids long. CDR3 in DNA: TGTGCCAGCAGCCAGGACTATCAAGAGACCCAGTACTTC. This codes for CASSQDYQETQYF.